The subject of this entry is one TCR beta chain. The antigen is not known. The sample comes from a study of CD8 T cells in Susac syndrome. V lost 5 bases, J lost 5 bases, and 15 bases lay in between. The CDR3 length is 14 residues. CDR1 and CDR2 from the germline V gene are MNHEY and SMNVEV (reference sequence). The RNA, about 0.5 to 1 ug, was put through reverse transcription using random hexamers. Multiplex PCR with immunoSEQ amplified the TCR beta CDR3 across 54 Vbeta and 13 Jbeta. One entry per CDR3 protein results from TCRdb running MiXCR on the immunoSEQ multiplex PCR reads. The sample has about 300,000 distinct CDR3 sequences; around 83% are singletons. Study-level points and caveats: It was acknowledged in the study that the number of individuals who were included in its TCR sequencing and HLA analysis was relatively small.

TCR beta from blood CD8+ and CD4+ T cells was sequenced. This receptor was identified in a human donor with multiple sclerosis. The chain joins TRBV27 to TRBJ2-5; D is ambiguous. The specimen sequenced was CD8+ T cells from PBMCs. Here the CDR3 DNA reads TGTGCCAGCAGTCTCGCCTGGGCGAGGGAGACCCAGTACTTC. Protein product: CASSLAWARETQYF.